Listed below are T cell receptor beta chains from one sample, sequenced in a study of response to subunit inactivated influenza vaccine. TCRdb itself ran the RT-PCR reads through MiXCR, one entry per CDR3 protein. Here the sample spans 500,000 to 700,000 distinct CDR3 sequences, approximately 24% being singletons. The sample was also linked to a second study, of T cells expressing NK-cell markers.

Sample: CD4+ T cells sorted from PBMCs, taken 11 to 12 days after vaccination. Receptor source: a man between 50 and 59 years old who received an inactivated influenza vaccine. The CDR3 runs from the conserved cysteine through the conserved F or W. A D gene is named only where the DNA matches it firmly. Rows give clone size only sometimes, using once, few, many, or a class for an expanded clone.

D: .
V: TRBV6-2/TRBV6-3
size: few
J: TRBJ1-5
CDR3: CASSYIGGLNNQPQHF
DNA: TGTGCCAGCAGTTACATCGGAGGGTTGAACAATCAGCCCCAGCATTTT

D: .
V: TRBV15
size: .
J: TRBJ2-5
CDR3: CATSRDTAGWGETQYF
DNA: TGTGCCACCAGCAGAGATACGGCAGGGTGGGGTGAGACCCAGTACTTC

D: TRBD2
V: TRBV6-2/TRBV6-3
size: .
J: TRBJ2-7
CDR3: CASSYGWDYQRERSSYEQYF
DNA: TGTGCCAGCAGTTACGGATGGGACTACCAAAGGGAAAGAAGCTCCTACGAGCAGTACTTC

D: .
V: TRBV20-1
size: few
J: TRBJ2-2
CDR3: CSARVRGNTGELFF
DNA: TGCAGTGCTAGAGTGAGGGGGAACACCGGGGAGCTGTTTTTT

D: TRBD2
V: TRBV11-2
size: .
J: TRBJ2-3
CDR3: CASSLVGLAGAYTDTQYF
DNA: TGTGCCAGCAGCTTAGTGGGACTAGCGGGAGCTTACACAGATACGCAGTATTTT

D: .
V: TRBV12-3/TRBV12-4
size: .
J: TRBJ1-3
CDR3: CASSAGRGNTIYF
DNA: TGTGCCAGCAGCGCCGGACGTGGAAACACCATATATTTT

D: TRBD1
V: TRBV28
size: few
J: TRBJ2-1
CDR3: CASRAGQGGYNEQFF
DNA: TGTGCCAGCAGGGCCGGACAGGGTGGCTACAATGAGCAGTTCTTC

D: TRBD2
V: TRBV7-8
size: .
J: TRBJ2-7
CDR3: CASRDERGNYEQYF
DNA: TGTGCCAGCAGGGATGAGCGGGGAAACTACGAGCAGTACTTC

D: TRBD2
V: TRBV20-1
size: .
J: TRBJ2-3
CDR3: CCASGLAGETDTQYF
DNA: TGCTGTGCTAGCGGTCTAGCGGGAGAAACAGATACGCAGTATTTT

D: .
V: TRBV3-1
size: .
J: TRBJ2-6
CDR3: CASRNTAGANVLTF
DNA: TGTGCCAGCAGAAACACGGCTGGGGCCAACGTCCTGACTTTC

D: .
V: TRBV12-3/TRBV12-4
size: few
J: TRBJ1-1
CDR3: CASSFKRNTEAFF
DNA: TGTGCCAGCAGTTTTAAACGGAACACTGAAGCTTTCTTT

D: .
V: TRBV5-1
size: .
J: TRBJ2-5
CDR3: CASSFGQNQETQYF
DNA: TGCGCCAGCAGCTTTGGGCAGAACCAAGAGACCCAGTACTTC

D: .
V: TRBV7-9
size: few
J: TRBJ2-7
CDR3: CASSLKTGARRDNEQYF
DNA: TGTGCCAGCAGCTTAAAGACAGGTGCGCGTCGGGATAACGAGCAGTACTTC

D: TRBD1
V: TRBV19
size: .
J: TRBJ1-5
CDR3: CASSTAGTGAIQPQHF
DNA: TGTGCCAGTAGTACTGCCGGGACAGGGGCGATTCAGCCCCAGCATTTT

D: .
V: TRBV10-2
size: few
J: TRBJ2-2
CDR3: CASSESVTGELFF
DNA: TGCGCCAGCAGTGAGTCGGTTACCGGGGAGCTGTTTTTT

D: .
V: TRBV5-1
size: few
J: TRBJ1-3
CDR3: CASSLQGNGNTIYF
DNA: TGCGCCAGCAGCTTGCAGGGAAACGGAAACACCATATATTTT

D: .
V: TRBV7-9
size: .
J: TRBJ2-7
CDR3: CASSLNRGPGEQYF
DNA: TGTGCCAGCAGCTTAAACCGGGGACCCGGGGAGCAGTACTTC

D: .
V: TRBV5-1
size: .
J: TRBJ1-5
CDR3: CASSPGTDKQPQHF
DNA: TGCGCCAGCAGCCCTGGGACCGATAAACAGCCCCAGCATTTT

D: .
V: TRBV12-3/TRBV12-4
size: many
J: TRBJ2-7
CDR3: CASSFVGPDYEQYF
DNA: TGTGCCAGCAGTTTCGTCGGGCCTGACTACGAGCAGTACTTC

D: TRBD2
V: TRBV4-3
size: few
J: TRBJ2-4
CDR3: CASSPQRFIGAGGKNIQYF
DNA: TGCGCCAGCAGCCCCCAACGGTTTATCGGCGCGGGGGGTAAAAACATTCAGTACTTC

D: .
V: TRBV7-2
size: .
J: TRBJ2-1
CDR3: CASSSSAGLVNEQFF
DNA: TGTGCCAGCAGCTCGTCAGCGGGCCTAGTCAATGAGCAGTTCTTC

D: TRBD2
V: TRBV2
size: many
J: TRBJ2-1
CDR3: CASSRTSGRNEQFF
DNA: TGTGCCAGCAGTCGGACTAGCGGGAGGAATGAGCAGTTCTTC

D: .
V: TRBV5-1
size: few
J: TRBJ1-1
CDR3: CASSGGVNTEAFF
DNA: TGCGCCAGCAGCGGGGGGGTGAACACTGAAGCTTTCTTT

D: .
V: TRBV15
size: .
J: TRBJ2-7
CDR3: CATSQDISYEQYF
DNA: TGTGCCACCAGCCAGGACATTTCCTACGAGCAGTACTTC

D: .
V: TRBV28
size: .
J: TRBJ2-3
CDR3: CASSRPGAYTQYF
DNA: TGTGCCAGCAGTCGACCGGGGGCGTATACGCAGTATTTT

D: .
V: TRBV19
size: .
J: TRBJ1-2
CDR3: CASRVADRLANYGYTF
DNA: TGTGCCAGTAGGGTGGCGGACAGACTTGCCAACTATGGCTACACCTTC

D: .
V: TRBV7-8
size: .
J: TRBJ2-2
CDR3: CASSLTGADTGELFF
DNA: TGTGCCAGCAGCCTGACGGGGGCTGACACCGGGGAGCTGTTTTTT

D: TRBD1
V: TRBV20-1
size: .
J: TRBJ2-5
CDR3: CSARAPGWTGHQETQYF
DNA: TGCAGTGCTAGAGCCCCAGGCTGGACAGGGCACCAAGAGACCCAGTACTTC

D: TRBD2
V: TRBV6-1
size: .
J: TRBJ2-1
CDR3: CASSTGLAGGPFPHNEQFF
DNA: TGTGCCAGCAGTACCGGACTAGCGGGAGGGCCATTTCCGCACAATGAGCAGTTCTTC